This note documents a single T cell receptor beta chain sequence. This was the immunoSEQ v3 assay. Libraries were sequenced to 2 million to 2.5 million read pairs (survey) or roughly 4.5-6.5 million (deep). The assay was immunoSEQ multiplex PCR, and TCRdb's table has in-frame clones only and misses some. The table includes about 36,000 clones, over 70% detected once. Time point denoted: pre-treatment sample, taken before nivolumab and TIL therapy. The data were taken from a study of TIL therapy for anti-PD-1-resistant metastatic lung cancer. This CDR3 region has 14 residues. V lost 4 bases and J lost 8; bases outside the gene matches: 9. Germline assignment: CDR1 SGHNT and CDR2 YYREEE (reference sequence).

Sequencing used blood, obtained at baseline. The source of this sequence is a person aged 25 to 85 with non-small cell lung cancer. This chain joins TRBV5-4 and TRBJ2-1; 7 nucleotides line up with TRBD2. For the CDR3, the DNA is TGTGCCAGCAGCCCGGGGGGAGGGCGTGATGAGCAGTTCTTC. Translation gives CASSPGGGRDEQFF.